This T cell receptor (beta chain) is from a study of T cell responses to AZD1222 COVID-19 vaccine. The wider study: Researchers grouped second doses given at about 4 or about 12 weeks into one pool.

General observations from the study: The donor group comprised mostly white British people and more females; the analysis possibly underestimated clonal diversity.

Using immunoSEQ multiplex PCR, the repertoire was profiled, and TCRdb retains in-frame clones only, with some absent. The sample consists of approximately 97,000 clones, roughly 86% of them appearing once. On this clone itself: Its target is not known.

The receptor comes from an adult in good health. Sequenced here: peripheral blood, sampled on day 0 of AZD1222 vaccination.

CDR3 sequence (DNA): TGTGCCAGCAGCTTGGGACTAGCGGGTTTCTACGAGCAGTACTTC. Translation: CASSLGLAGFYEQYF. This chain links TRBV5-6 with TRBJ2-7; 10 nucleotides line up with TRBD2. The CDR3 covers 15 residues. V shed 0 bases and J 3 bases; nucleotides not matched to a gene: 3. The V gene's germline CDR1 is SGHDT and CDR2 YYEEEE.